This T cell receptor beta chain was sequenced during a study of Ad26.COV2.S vaccination and SARS-CoV-2 variants. Study background: Donor was one of the participants in the Ad26.COV2.S arm of the COV1001 trial.

Indicated treatment: approximately 18 received Ad26.COV2.S at low or high dose, single or two shots; several received placebo; per-sample allocation not given. Material that was analyzed had been drawn on day 63 after the first vaccine or placebo injection. General study findings and limits: Across vaccine and placebo recipients, the breadth of non-spike TCRs was similar.

This clone occurred once. The antigen is unknown. Data came from immunoSEQ multiplex PCR; TCRdb stores just in-frame clones and leaves some out. The table shows about 440,000 clones, with around 90% occurring only once. The clonotype comes from a person aged 18-60 years who received the Ad26.COV2.S COVID-19 vaccine or a placebo. The source was peripheral blood, collected in a trial of Ad26.COV2.S vaccine versus placebo.

The CDR3 region has the DNA TGTGCCAGCAGCTTCACCCCTAGCGGGAGAAGCACAGATACGCAGTATTTT. This codes for CASSFTPSGRSTDTQYF. The rearrangement joins TRBV12-1 to TRBJ2-3; TRBD2, the table's D call, lacks a check against the DNA. TRBV12-1 is assigned pseudogene status. The CDR3 has 17 residues.